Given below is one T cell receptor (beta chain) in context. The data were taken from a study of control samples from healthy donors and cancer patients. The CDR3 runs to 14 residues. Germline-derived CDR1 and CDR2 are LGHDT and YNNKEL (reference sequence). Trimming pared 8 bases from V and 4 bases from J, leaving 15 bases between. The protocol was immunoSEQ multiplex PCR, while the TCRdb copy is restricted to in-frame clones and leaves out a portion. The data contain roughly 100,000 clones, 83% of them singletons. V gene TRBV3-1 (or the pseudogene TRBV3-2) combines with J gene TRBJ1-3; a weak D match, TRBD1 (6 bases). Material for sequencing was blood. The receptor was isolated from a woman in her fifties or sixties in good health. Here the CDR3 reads CASSPGVTGNTIYF. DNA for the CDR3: TGTGCCAGCTCGCCAGGGGTTACGGGAAACACCATATATTTT.